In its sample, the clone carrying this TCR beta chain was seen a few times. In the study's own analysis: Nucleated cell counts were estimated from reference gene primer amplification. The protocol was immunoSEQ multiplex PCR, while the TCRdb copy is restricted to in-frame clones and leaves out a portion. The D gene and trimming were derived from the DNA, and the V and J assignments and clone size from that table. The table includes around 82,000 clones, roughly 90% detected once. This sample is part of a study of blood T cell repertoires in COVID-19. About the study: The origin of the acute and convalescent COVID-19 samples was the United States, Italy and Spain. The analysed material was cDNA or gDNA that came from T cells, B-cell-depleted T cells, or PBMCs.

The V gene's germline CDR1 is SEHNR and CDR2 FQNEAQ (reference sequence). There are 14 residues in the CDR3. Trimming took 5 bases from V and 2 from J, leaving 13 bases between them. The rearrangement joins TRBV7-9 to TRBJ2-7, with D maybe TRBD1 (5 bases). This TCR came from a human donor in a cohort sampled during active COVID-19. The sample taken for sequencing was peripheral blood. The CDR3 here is CASSDSYGPYEQYF. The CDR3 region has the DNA TGTGCCAGCAGCGACAGCTACGGGCCCTACGAGCAGTACTTC.